One T cell receptor (beta chain) is described in this entry. Its antigen is still unknown. This entry is derived from a study of cytomegalovirus exposure and HLA in healthy donors. Findings and limits, study-wide: Overall, roughly 150 TCR beta chains were annotated as cytomegalovirus-associated. Reported performance of the classifier showed diagnosis of cytomegalovirus status with high specificity and sensitivity.

PCR employed 60 Vbeta and 13 Jbeta primers. Some clones are missing from TCRdb's copy, which holds only in-frame ones; the method was immunoSEQ multiplex PCR. This specimen shows about 65,000 clones; the ten leading clones hold roughly 15%. The CDR3 sequence is 13 residues long. The germline V and J ends were trimmed by 2 bases and 6 bases, with 8 bases remaining between them. Germline V CDR1 and CDR2: MNHEY, SVGAGI. The material sequenced was PBMCs. This chain connects TRBV6-5 to TRBJ1-5; a possible D gene is TRBD1 (5 bases). This sequence was found in a boy aged 5-17 years in good health and CMV-seronegative. As DNA, the CDR3 is TGTGCCAGCAGTTACCGGGGGTTTCAGCCCCAGCATTTT. Residues: CASSYRGFQPQHF.